Listed here are 23 T cell receptor beta chains from one sample, sequenced in a study of regulatory T cells in long-lasting Graves disease. Library construction for TCR beta used iRepertoire HTBI primers and Arm-PCR of CDR3 regions. A single record per CDR3 protein comes from TCRdb applying MiXCR to the multiplex PCR reads. The data show more than 300,000 distinct CDR3 sequences, around 20% seen once. Time point reported: persistent/refractory GD, antithyroid drugs over 5 years with positive TRAb. The authors made the TCR library using RNA they extracted from PBMCs. The sequencing used peripheral blood mononuclear cells (PBMCs), collected when the disease was refractory, from a patient treated with antithyroid drugs. The receptor set was obtained from a female donor with Graves disease.

The CDR3 coding sequence is TGCGCCAGCAGCCAATTCGGGACAGGGGGAGGTCAGCCCCAGCATTTT. This translates into CASSQFGTGGGQPQHF. This chain joins TRBV4-3 and TRBJ1-5, with 11 bases that match TRBD1. Germline CDR1 LGHNA, CDR2 YSLEER. The CDR3 runs to 16 residues. V was pared by 2 bases and J by 6 bases, with 6 bases of the junction left unmatched.

A note on this clonotype: This likely reflects a read error, since a far larger clone is one base away. The chain recombines TRBV7-8 with TRBJ2-5; D not resolved. The germline V gene encodes CDR1 SGHVS and CDR2 FQNEAQ. The CDR3 is made up of 11 amino acids. In DNA form, the CDR3 reads TGTGCCAGCAGCCCGAAAGAGACCCAGCACTTC. Protein: CASSPKETQHF.

This clonotype has more than one count but fewer than ten. This chain connects TRBV28 to TRBJ2-5; 7 nucleotides agree with TRBD1. The CDR3 extends over 15 amino acids. Germline CDR1 and CDR2: MDHEN and SYDVKM. J lost 0 bases, V lost 4 bases, and 5 bases had no gene match. CDR3 amino acids: CASSYKDRYQETQYF. The CDR3 DNA follows: TGTGCCAGCAGTTACAAGGACAGGTACCAAGAGACCCAGTACTTC.

The chain joins TRBV19 to TRBJ2-7; 9 bases line up with TRBD2. Germline V gene sequence: CDR1 LNHDA, CDR2 SQIVND (reference sequence). J lost 2 bases, V lost 7 bases, and 6 bases had no gene match. The CDR3 is made up of 14 amino acids. The DNA for the CDR3 is TGTGCCAGTAATCTAGCGGGGTTTACCTACGAGCAGTACTTC. Protein: CASNLAGFTYEQYF.

At least ten counts were recorded for this clonotype. Germline is not matched at one junction end, which may reflect a read error. The chain uses TRBV6-1 and TRBJ1-1, with D maybe TRBD1 (5 bases). CDR1 is MNHNS and CDR2 is SASEGT in the germline V gene. This CDR3 has 13 residues. Written as DNA, the CDR3 is TGTGCCAGCAGTAAAGCCCAGGGCCGGGAAGCTTTCTTT. It yields the protein CASSKAQGREAFF.

At least ten counts were recorded for this clonotype. The chain combines TRBV12-3 or TRBV12-4 with TRBJ1-2, with D possibly being TRBD1 (6 bases). Trimming took 0 bases from V and 3 from J, leaving 14 bases between them. The CDR3 has 16 residues. CDR3 nucleotides: TGTGCCAGCAGTTTAGCTTTATGGGGGCGATACTATGGCTACACCTTC. Translating it yields CASSLALWGRYYGYTF.

CDR3 nucleotide sequence: TGTGCCAGTAGTAGGAGCGGGGGCGGGAGCAATCAGCCCCAGCATTTT. Its translation is CASSRSGGGSNQPQHF. The chain has TRBV19 and TRBJ1-5, with a possible D match to TRBD1 (6 bases). The CDR3 totals 16 residues. From germline, CDR1 is LNHDA and CDR2 SQIVND (reference sequence). Trimming took 4 bases from V and 1 from J, leaving 14 bases between them.

Ten or more counts support this clonotype. The chain uses TRBV29-1 and TRBJ2-7; a weak D match, TRBD1 (5 bases). CDR3 length: 15 residues. Germline V gene data show CDR1 as SQVTM and CDR2 as ANQGSEA. Trimming stripped 2 bases from V and 2 bases from J, with 16 bases between. In DNA form, the CDR3 reads TGCAGCGTTGAAATATCGACAGCTCAGACCTACGAGCAGTACTTC. Its protein product is CSVEISTAQTYEQYF.

This clonotype was picked up a small number of times. The chain employs TRBV19 and TRBJ1-6; D is uncertain. From germline, CDR1 is LNHDA and CDR2 SQIVND (reference sequence). V was shortened by 3 bases and J by 0 bases, with 9 bases between the two germline ends. This CDR3 spans 16 amino acids. The CDR3 sequence: CASSIRRSSYNSPLHF. CDR3 DNA: TGTGCCAGTAGTATCAGGAGGAGCTCCTATAATTCACCCCTCCACTTT.

V is TRBV12-3 or TRBV12-4 and J is TRBJ1-2; 12 bases fit TRBD1. V was clipped by 4 bases and J by 7 bases; unmatched bases: 4. The CDR3 totals 14 residues. This chain's CDR3 is CASSWDRGPGGYTF. The CDR3 nucleotides read TGTGCCAGCAGTTGGGACAGGGGGCCGGGTGGCTACACCTTC.

This clonotype was counted between two and nine times. This rearrangement joins TRBV28 to TRBJ1-4, with D hard to call. Germline CDR1 and CDR2: MDHEN and SYDVKM. The V end was cut by 3 bases, the J end by 7 bases, with 9 bases between. The CDR3 consists of 13 residues. CDR3 nucleotides: TGTGCCAGCAGTTTCAATCTCGGTGAAAAACTGTTTTTT. Its protein product is CASSFNLGEKLFF.

There are many counts of this clonotype. The V and J genes are TRBV6-1 and TRBJ1-5; 8 bases fit TRBD1. CDR3 size: 14 residues. V trimming: 6 bases; J trimming: 0 bases; junction bases outside the gene matches: 1. Germline V gives CDR1 MNHNS, CDR2 SASEGT. CDR3 residues: CASRGTGSNQPQHF. In DNA, the CDR3 is TGTGCCAGCAGGGGGACAGGTAGCAATCAGCCCCAGCATTTT.

V gene TRBV3-1 combines with J gene TRBJ2-3; 8 bases fit TRBD2. V dropped 4 bases and J dropped 6; count of bases not matched to a gene: 3. Germline values: CDR1 LGHDT, CDR2 YNNKEL (reference sequence). This CDR3 comprises 13 residues. The CDR3 DNA reads as TGTGCCAGCAGCCCGGGGGGGCTGGATACGCAGTATTTT. Encoded protein: CASSPGGLDTQYF.

This clonotype was observed a few times. J is TRBJ1-2 and V is TRBV28; tentative D call: TRBD1 (6 bases). With 7 bases removed from V and 8 bases from J, the gap between germline ends came to 14 bases. CDR3 length equals 12 residues. Germline CDR1 and CDR2: MDHEN and SYDVKM. CDR3 in amino acids: CASNLWGLGYTF. CDR3 DNA sequence: TGTGCCAGCAACCTTTGGGGGCTCGGCTACACCTTC.

This clonotype has just a few counts. The rearrangement joins TRBV6-5 to TRBJ2-2, with TRBD1 identical over 8 bases. Unmatched junction bases numbered 4, after V lost 0 bases and J lost 7 bases. This CDR3 has 15 residues. Germline assignment: CDR1 MNHEY and CDR2 SVGAGI. This CDR3 is CASSYSNRGNGELFF. Here the CDR3 DNA reads TGTGCCAGCAGTTACTCAAACAGGGGGAACGGGGAGCTGTTTTTT.

This clonotype was seen many times. The chain uses TRBV11-2 and TRBJ1-1, with D possibly being TRBD1 (6 bases). The CDR3 consists of 16 residues. CDR1 and CDR2 (germline): SGHAT, FQNNGV. V was clipped by 9 bases and J by 5 bases, with 25 bases between them. The CDR3 region has the DNA TGTGCCAGTCGGGAACTTCCGGGACATGGGTCGACTGAAGCTTTCTTT. Amino acids: CASRELPGHGSTEAFF.

Comment on this clonotype: This may be a read error: a much more frequent sequence differs by one nucleotide. This CDR3 is missing its conserved last phenylalanine or tryptophan, likely due to a read error. The chain recombines TRBV6-2 or TRBV6-3 with TRBJ1-1, with 8 bases aligning to TRBD1. J gave up 5 bases and V 2 bases, and 4 bases lay outside the gene matches. The CDR3 covers 14 residues. Germline V CDR1 and CDR2: MNHEY, SVGEGT. CDR3 loop: CASSYADRETEAFL. The DNA for the CDR3 is TGTGCCAGCAGTTACGCGGACAGGGAGACTGAAGCTTTCCTT.

Only a few counts were recorded for this clonotype. J is TRBJ2-2 and V is TRBV13; 7 bases agree with TRBD2. Germline trimming cut 4 bases from V and 0 bases from J; bases unmatched to any gene: 5. The CDR3 extends over 16 amino acids. Germline assignment: CDR1 PRHDT and CDR2 FYEKMQ (reference sequence). The CDR3 DNA follows: TGTGCCAGCAGCTCGGGGCGGGGGACGAACACCGGGGAGCTGTTTTTT. Translating it yields CASSSGRGTNTGELFF.

The table lists this clonotype with a few counts. This rearrangement joins TRBV6-1 to TRBJ2-6, with no clear D. Germline CDR1 is MNHNS and CDR2 is SASEGT. V lost 5 bases and J 4 bases, leaving 15 bases between the germline ends. The CDR3 runs 16 residues. CDR3: CASSPNSHPGANVLTF. DNA for the CDR3: TGTGCCAGCAGTCCAAACAGCCACCCCGGGGCCAACGTCCTGACTTTC.

As regards this clonotype: Given a much more abundant clone one base away, this may be a read error. This CDR3 is CASSYSRGRGGSGANVPTF. As DNA, the CDR3 is TGTGCCAGCAGTTACTCGAGAGGCCGGGGGGGCTCTGGGGCCAACGTCCCGACTTTC. The chain recombines TRBV6-2 or TRBV6-3 with TRBJ2-6, with 8 bases identical to TRBD2. The CDR3 covers 19 residues. Germline V CDR1 and CDR2: MNHEY, SVGEGT.

As for this clonotype: A much larger clonotype is one base distant, so this may be a read error. The genes are TRBV15 and TRBJ1-5; D is undetermined. Per germline, CDR1 LNHNV and CDR2 YYDKDF (reference sequence). Trimming took 1 base from V and 9 from J, leaving 10 bases between them. CDR3 length: 13 residues. Here the CDR3 reads CATSRAQDRPQHF. In nucleotides, the CDR3 is TGTGCCACCAGCAGAGCTCAGGATCGGCCCCAGCATTTT.

To note about this clonotype: One end of the junction fails to match germline, which may point to a read error. The rearrangement uses TRBV9 and TRBJ2-5; D may be TRBD2 (5 bases). CDR1 SGDLS and CDR2 YYNGEE come from the germline V gene. The CDR3 has 15 residues. The CDR3 loop is CASSVGLAAQGTQYF. CDR3 nucleotide sequence: TGTGCCAGCAGCGTAGGGCTAGCAGCCCAAGGGACCCAGTACTTC.

This clonotype has ten or more counts. CDR3 residues: CASSLDRTGKETQYF. The CDR3, as DNA: TGTGCCAGCAGCTTAGACCGGACAGGGAAAGAGACCCAGTACTTC. The gene calls are TRBV13 and TRBJ2-5; 8 positions match TRBD1. V was pared by 1 base and J by 3 bases, with 4 bases of the junction left unmatched. This CDR3 has 15 residues. CDR1 is PRHDT and CDR2 is FYEKMQ in the germline V gene (reference sequence).